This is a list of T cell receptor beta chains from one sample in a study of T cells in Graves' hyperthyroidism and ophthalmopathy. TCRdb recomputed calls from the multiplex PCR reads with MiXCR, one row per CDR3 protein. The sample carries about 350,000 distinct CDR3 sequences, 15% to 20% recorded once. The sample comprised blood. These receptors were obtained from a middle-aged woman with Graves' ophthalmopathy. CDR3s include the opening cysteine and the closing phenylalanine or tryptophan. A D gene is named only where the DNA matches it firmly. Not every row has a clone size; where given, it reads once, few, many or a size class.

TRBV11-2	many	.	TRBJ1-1	CASSLLTGLNTEAFF	TGTGCCAGCAGCTTACTAACAGGGCTGAACACTGAAGCTTTCTTT
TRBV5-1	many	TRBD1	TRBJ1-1	CASSIPGQMNTEAFF	TGCGCCAGCAGCATACCGGGACAGATGAACACTGAAGCTTTCTTT
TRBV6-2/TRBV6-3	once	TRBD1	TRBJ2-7	CASSYGTGGDEQYF	TGTGCCAGCAGTTACGGAACAGGGGGCGACGAGCAGTACTTC
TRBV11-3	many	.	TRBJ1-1	CASSPRDDTEAFF	TGTGCCAGCAGCCCCCGGGACGACACTGAAGCTTTCTTT
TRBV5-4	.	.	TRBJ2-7	CASSLGISADEQYF	TGTGCCAGCAGCTTGGGTATTAGCGCCGACGAGCAGTACTTC
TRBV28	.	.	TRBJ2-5	CASSPNLGFQETQYF	TGTGCCAGCAGTCCAAATCTTGGGTTCCAGGAGACCCAGTACTTC
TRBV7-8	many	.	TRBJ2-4	CASSAGRDIQYF	TGTGCCAGCAGCGCCGGGAGAGACATTCAGTACTTC
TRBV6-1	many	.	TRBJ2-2	CASSEGRSDTGELFF	TGTGCCAGCAGTGAGGGTCGTAGTGACACCGGGGAGCTGTTTTTT
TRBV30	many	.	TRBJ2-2	CARGSRVSNTGELFF	TGTGCCCGGGGATCGCGGGTCTCGAACACCGGGGAGCTGTTTTTT
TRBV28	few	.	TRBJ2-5	CASSSGAGAGETQYF	TGTGCCAGCAGTTCAGGGGCAGGGGCGGGGGAGACCCAGTACTTC
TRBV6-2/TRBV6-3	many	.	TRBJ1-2	CASTSSGYGYTF	TGTGCCAGCACCTCTAGTGGGTATGGCTACACCTTC
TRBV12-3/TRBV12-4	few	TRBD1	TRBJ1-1	CASSRTGTGMNTEAFF	TGTGCCAGCAGTAGAACCGGGACAGGGATGAACACTGAAGCTTTCTTT
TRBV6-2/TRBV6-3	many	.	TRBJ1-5	CASSSGNQPQHF	TGTGCCAGCAGTTCGGGGAATCAGCCCCAGCATTTT
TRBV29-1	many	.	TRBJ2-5	CSVDSNQETQYF	TGCAGCGTTGACAGCAACCAAGAGACCCAGTACTTC
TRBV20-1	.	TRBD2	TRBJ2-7	CSAPWLAGGYEQYF	TGCAGTGCTCCCTGGCTAGCGGGGGGATACGAGCAGTACTTC
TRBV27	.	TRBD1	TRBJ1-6	CASRPTGNSPLHF	TGTGCCAGCAGACCGACAGGGAATTCACCCCTCCACTTT
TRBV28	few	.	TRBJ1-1	CASRIRMRGTEAFF	TGTGCCAGCAGAATTAGGATGCGGGGAACTGAAGCTTTCTTT
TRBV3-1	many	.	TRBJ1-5	CASSSGHGNQPQHF	TGTGCCAGCAGCTCGGGACACGGTAATCAGCCCCAGCATTTT
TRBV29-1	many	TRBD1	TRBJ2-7	CSVGTRQGFREQYF	TGCAGCGTCGGAACCCGACAGGGGTTCCGCGAGCAGTACTTC
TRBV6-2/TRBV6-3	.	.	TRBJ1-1	CASSSGGGTANTEAFF	TGTGCCAGCAGTTCTGGGGGGGGGACCGCGAACACTGAAGCTTTCTTT
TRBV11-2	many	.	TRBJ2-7	CASSLDGQGTPVLGEQYF	TGTGCCAGCAGCTTAGACGGGCAGGGGACCCCGGTGTTGGGTGAGCAGTACTTC
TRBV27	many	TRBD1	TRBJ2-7	CASSFKAGGPYEQYF	TGTGCCAGCAGTTTTAAGGCAGGGGGTCCCTACGAGCAGTACTTC
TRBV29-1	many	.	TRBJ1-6	CSLRSPLHF	TGCAGCCTAAGATCACCCCTCCACTTT
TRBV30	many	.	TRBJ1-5	CAWSEPEHQPQHF	TGTGCCTGGAGTGAGCCAGAGCATCAGCCCCAGCATTTT
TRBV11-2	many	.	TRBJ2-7	CASNSGRSEQYF	TGTGCCAGCAACTCGGGCAGGAGCGAGCAGTACTTC
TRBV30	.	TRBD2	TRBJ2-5	CAWKASGKQETQYF	TGTGCCTGGAAAGCTAGCGGGAAACAAGAGACCCAGTACTTC
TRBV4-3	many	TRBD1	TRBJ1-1	CASSRALDRGLAEAFF	TGCGCCAGCAGCCGCGCCTTGGACAGGGGTTTAGCTGAAGCTTTCTTT
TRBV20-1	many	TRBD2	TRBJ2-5	CSAGTSGRETQYF	TGCAGTGCAGGGACTAGCGGGAGAGAGACCCAGTACTTC
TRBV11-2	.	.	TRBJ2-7	CASSLGDRRSEQYF	TGTGCCAGCAGCTTAGGGGATAGGCGCTCCGAGCAGTACTTC
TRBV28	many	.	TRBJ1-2	CASSLVGRGNYGYTF	TGTGCCAGCAGTTTAGTTGGCAGGGGAAACTATGGCTACACCTTC
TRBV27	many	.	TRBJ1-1	CASSLRANTEAFF	TGTGCCAGCAGTCTCCGCGCGAACACTGAAGCTTTCTTT
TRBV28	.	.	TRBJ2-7	CASSPSTTRAYYEQYF	TGTGCCAGCAGCCCTTCCACGACTAGGGCCTACTACGAGCAGTACTTC
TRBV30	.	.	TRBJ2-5	CAWSHVGGQETQYF	TGTGCCTGGAGCCATGTCGGGGGTCAAGAGACCCAGTACTTC
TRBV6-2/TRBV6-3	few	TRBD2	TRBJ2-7	CASSYSILNLLRESTGEYEQYF	TGTGCCAGCAGTTACTCGATATTAAATCTTTTGCGGGAGAGCACCGGGGAGTACGAGCAGTACTTC
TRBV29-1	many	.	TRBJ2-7	CSVEDDTTYEQYF	TGCAGCGTTGAAGATGACACCACCTACGAGCAGTACTTC
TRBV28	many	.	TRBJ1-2	CASQEGDGYTF	TGTGCCAGCCAAGAGGGGGATGGCTACACCTTC
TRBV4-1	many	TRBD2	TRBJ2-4	CASSQVSGSIIIELAKNIQYF	TGCGCCAGCAGCCAAGTCAGCGGGAGCATTATAATCGAGCTAGCCAAAAACATTCAGTACTTC
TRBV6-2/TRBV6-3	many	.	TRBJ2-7	CASSYTVAGTGYYEQYF	TGTGCCAGCAGTTACACTGTTGCGGGAACCGGATACTACGAGCAGTACTTC
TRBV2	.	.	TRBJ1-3	CASSLHPSSGNTIYF	TGTGCCAGCAGCCTGCACCCGAGCTCTGGAAACACCATATATTTT
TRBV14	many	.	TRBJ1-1	CASSHTFTGDTEAFF	TGTGCCAGCAGCCATACTTTCACGGGGGATACTGAAGCTTTCTTT
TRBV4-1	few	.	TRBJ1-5	CASSQDFGIYQPQHF	TGCGCCAGCAGCCAAGATTTCGGGATTTATCAGCCCCAGCATTTT
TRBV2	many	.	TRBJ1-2	CASNAYIYGYTF	TGTGCCAGCAACGCTTACATTTATGGCTACACCTTC
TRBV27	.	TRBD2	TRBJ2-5	CATRDSGKETQYF	TGTGCCACCCGGGATAGCGGGAAAGAGACCCAGTACTTC
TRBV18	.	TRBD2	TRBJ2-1	CASSRITAYSGRTTYNEQFF	TGTGCCAGCTCACGGATCACCGCCTATAGCGGGAGGACGACCTACAATGAGCAGTTCTTC
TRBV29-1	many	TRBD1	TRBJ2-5	CSVEEVGQGIGETQYF	TGCAGCGTTGAAGAGGTGGGACAGGGGATTGGTGAGACCCAGTACTTC
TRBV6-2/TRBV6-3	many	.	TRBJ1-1	CASSDPGGTEAFF	TGTGCCAGCAGTGATCCCGGAGGGACTGAAGCTTTCTTT
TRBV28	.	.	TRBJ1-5	CASSFPIRDSNQPQHF	TGTGCCAGCAGTTTCCCCATCAGGGATAGCAATCAGCCCCAGCATTTT
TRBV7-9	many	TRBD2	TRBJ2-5	CASSSSGSGETQYF	TGTGCCAGCAGCTCTAGCGGGAGTGGAGAGACCCAGTACTTC
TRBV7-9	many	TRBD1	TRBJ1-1	CASSRTGLDTEAFF	TGTGCCAGCAGCCGGACAGGGTTAGACACTGAAGCTTTCTTT
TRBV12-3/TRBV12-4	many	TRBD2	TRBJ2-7	CASSSTWGGGTSGYEQYF	TGTGCCAGCAGTTCTACCTGGGGAGGGGGGACTAGCGGGTACGAGCAGTACTTC
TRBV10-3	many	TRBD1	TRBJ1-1	CAISGTGGNTEAFF	TGTGCCATCAGCGGAACAGGGGGAAACACTGAAGCTTTCTTT
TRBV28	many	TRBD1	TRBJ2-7	CASKIQGAVYEQYF	TGTGCCAGCAAAATACAGGGGGCAGTCTACGAGCAGTACTTC
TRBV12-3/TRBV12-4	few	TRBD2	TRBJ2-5	CASSGGLVAGAETQYF	TGTGCCAGCAGTGGAGGGTTGGTAGCGGGCGCGGAGACCCAGTACTTC
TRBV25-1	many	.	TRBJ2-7	CASSEGGTGSYEQYF	TGTGCCAGCAGTGAAGGGGGAACAGGCTCCTACGAGCAGTACTTC
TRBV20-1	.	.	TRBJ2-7	CSASYDSYEQYF	TGCAGTGCTAGCTACGACTCTTACGAGCAGTACTTC